The clone carrying this TCR beta chain was seen ten or more times. Described time point: sample taken at primary tumor resection. Samples were donated by 72 untreated early-stage non-small cell lung cancer patients. The sequenced material consisted of unsorted whole RNA from tumor, nontumor lung or frozen PBMC. This entry belongs to a study of spatial heterogeneity in lung cancer. Germline-derived CDR1 and CDR2 are SQVTM and ANQGSEA. This CDR3 is 13 amino acids long. Trimming at V came to 6 bases and at J to 6 bases, leaving 8 bases not matched to a gene. TCRdb passed the 5' RACE reads through MiXCR, listing each CDR3 protein once. This table has tens of thousands of distinct CDR3 sequences, roughly 8% appearing once.

This specimen consisted of PBMCs, obtained at surgery. The V and J genes are TRBV29-1 and TRBJ1-5, with 7 bases fitting TRBD1. The clonotype originates from a male donor with early-stage non-small cell lung cancer. Here the CDR3 DNA reads TGCAGCGTCGGGGCAGGGGGATCTCAGCCCCAGCATTTT. Translation: CSVGAGGSQPQHF.